This T cell receptor beta chain was recovered during a study of Graves' ophthalmopathy and Graves' hyperthyroidism. Study-level background: Over 18 months of follow-up, stable hyperthyroidism required that no ophthalmopathy appear. Findings and caveats of the study: Blood also held most thyroid clonotypes expanded above 0.001 frequency.

Per germline, CDR1 MNHGY and CDR2 SVAAGI. J was trimmed by 4 bases and V by 11 bases; bases with no gene match: 9. There are 14 residues in the CDR3. As regards this clonotype: Its antigen is not identified.

The authors amplified TCR beta CDR3 regions from RNA transcripts. HTBI-primed RT-PCR formed the first round, and a multiplex PCR formed the second. TCRdb reprocessed the multiplex PCR reads via MiXCR and lists one record per CDR3 protein. The table includes about 590,000 distinct CDR3 sequences, just under 40% detected once. Patients in the hyperthyroidism group, adults aged 18 to 65, were newly diagnosed, under 2 months' duration. The V call is TRBV6-9, the J call TRBJ2-2; TRBD1 aligns across 8 bases. The sequencing input was peripheral blood or thyroid tissue (not recorded which). The receptor comes from an adult man with Graves' hyperthyroidism. CDR3 nucleotide sequence: TGTGCCGGACGACAGGGGTTAAGCACCGGGGAGCTGTTTTTT. Translating it yields CAGRQGLSTGELFF.